This T cell receptor (beta chain) stems from a study of cytomegalovirus exposure and HLA in healthy donors (TCRdb year 2017). A note on the overall study: An earlier analysis of 587 of the donors reported 250 to 300 Gb of sequence data and roughly 120 million unique TCR beta sequences obtained from around 170 million T cells. Every repertoire in the discovery cohort had been generated on one and the same sequencing platform. In addition to the first cohort of around 670 subjects, a separate validation cohort of 100 to 150 different subjects was used. The aim of the study was to test whether cataloging public T cell receptors could identify signatures of past pathogen exposure. An early release that covered about 600 HLA-typed donors contained approximately 300 gigabases of sequencing data and 80 million or so unique TCR sequences. In the later analysis, no new phenotypic data were used to find candidate immune exposures; instead, reliance was placed on TCR beta sequences and their occurrence across donors. A later genetic analysis used genome-wide SNP genotypes for about 60% of the roughly 670 donors, treating that subset as a discovery cohort. Of the roughly 410 genotyped donors, 81% were placed in the genetic ancestry cluster associated with self-reported Caucasian donors. The study profiled the T cell repertoires of 550 to 700 subjects by immunosequencing and related them to cytomegalovirus serostatus. To decide whether each TCR beta V gene segment behaved as functional or pseudogenic, an earlier analysis of some 600 of the donors relied on high-throughput TCR beta sequencing. HLA typing covered class I and class II loci at four-digit resolution. Four or five DR-DQ haplotypes were treated as single units for association and clustering because of strong linkage in the cohort. A later analysis re-analyzed previously published TCR beta repertoires from 550 to 700 donors and added high-resolution HLA genotyping to study TCR occurrence patterns. Typing coverage differed by locus: A, B, C, DRB1 and DQB1 were typed in about 629-630 donors, DQA1 in approximately 520, DPA1 in 600 to 610, and DPB1 in 400 to 480. To predict cytomegalovirus infection status, the study combined high-throughput TCR immunosequencing, statistical association of individual TCRs with disease status, and machine learning. Donor age, sex, ethnicity and CMV serostatus were compiled together with the repertoire data. Among about 390 genotyped donors of the cohort, an average of around 240,000 unique TCR beta nucleotide sequences were sequenced per donor, around 18% of them non-productive. General study outcomes and caveats: CMV serostatus was the only immune exposure information available for the cohort. The earlier analysis of around 600 of the donors excluded 15 to 20 rarely observed V segments, including chromosome 9 orphons, because counts were too low. At a false discovery rate of 0.05, a later analysis linked roughly 17,000 TCR beta sequences to specific HLA alleles. In a later analysis, HLA-associated TCR beta chains were found to be more clonally expanded and to have lower generation probabilities than equally common non-associated chains. Because HLA typing was missing for some donors at each locus, association tests included only the typed subset. According to a later analysis, TCR association rates differed among HLA loci, with DRB1 alleles showing the most associated TCRs and HLA-C alleles showing the fewest. Broadly in line with IMGT annotations, most TCR beta V segments showed up in productive rearrangements about 87% or about 30% of the time in an earlier analysis of 450 to 600 of the donors. It was suggested by the authors that the approach could potentially be generalized to other disease states and immunological phenotypes. The study listed 150 to 200 TCR beta chains as associated with cytomegalovirus. Because the 87-base-pair reads could not distinguish some IMGT-functional V segments, including TRBV6-2 and TRBV6-3, those segments were excluded. According to a later genetic analysis, donors in an Asian-associated ancestry cluster had fewer N-insertions in productive TCRs than the roughly 660-donor mean. The classifier was reported to diagnose cytomegalovirus status with high specificity and sensitivity in both the original cohort and the validation cohort. Correlated functional status among segregating V segments might be attributable to linkage disequilibrium, but an unknown experimental factor could not be ruled out. A further reported finding was that TCR beta sequences accurately predicted the HLA-A and HLA-B alleles for most subjects in the first cohort. A later analysis reported that several top co-occurrence clusters appeared linked to parvovirus B19, influenza, CMV and Epstein-Barr virus. Across donors, most TCR sequences were observed very rarely, whereas some public TCRs were present in many individuals. In a later genetic analysis, a missense DCLRE1C variant was associated with V-gene and J-gene trimming of TCR beta chains, and the association was replicated in an independent cohort. Presence/absence analyses assumed roughly uniform sequencing depth across donors, an assumption that may not hold. Strong co-occurrence of HLA alleles, especially DR and DQ, made assigning TCR associations to individual alleles difficult. In this cohort, only TCR beta chains were sequenced, and detectable features were limited by the absence of alpha or paired-chain data. In vitro tests confirmed that a few of the cytomegalovirus-associated TCR beta chains recognize cytomegalovirus antigens. Most CMV-associated TCR beta chains appeared to be HLA-restricted in a later analysis, and the HLA associations seemed to be driven largely by CMV exposure. A group of highly shared sequence variants was considered likely to be a technical artifact of the sequencing pipeline.

This clone was seen once. The specificity of this receptor is unknown. The record has no base qualities; no much larger clone is one base away. CDR1 SGHRS and CDR2 YFSETQ are derived from the germline V gene. The CDR3 covers 15 residues, taking in both the cysteine and the phenylalanine. Just the 45-base CDR3 DNA is kept, in frame starting at base 1. V is trimmed back by 8 bases and J by 4 bases, and the junction contains 7 bases that no gene match accounts for. Receptors were amplified or captured by the immunoSEQ multiplex PCR assay. For the multiplex PCR, a mixture combining 60 forward primers for TCR Vbeta segments and 13 reverse primers for TCR Jbeta segments was used. A multiplex PCR assay on genomic DNA amplified the CDR3 region of rearranged TCR beta genes. Amplified TCR beta libraries were sequenced as 87-base-pair reads on the Illumina HiSeq System. The study's processing was this. A later analysis tallied roughly 76 million unique TCR beta chains across the 666 repertoires, and about 12 million of those chains were shared by two or more donors. Raw reads were error-corrected and collapsed into unique sequences with a nearest-neighbor algorithm that merged closely related sequences to remove PCR and sequencing errors. To assign V, D and J gene segments, CDR3 sequences were aligned to IMGT reference sequences. For a sequence to be retained, a match of at least six nucleotides was required to both a V gene segment and a J gene segment. A rearrangement was called productive if the CDR3 had no stop codons and remained in frame with V and J, and every other rearrangement was called non-productive. Following IMGT convention, CDR3 was defined as the stretch from the second conserved V-encoded cysteine up to the conserved J-encoded phenylalanine. The earlier analysis of about 530 of the donors excluded any sequence lacking an unambiguous match to a single V gene segment. An earlier analysis of approximately 590 of the donors called V segments functional above 56.7% productive rearrangements and segregating when the between-donor standard deviation exceeded 5%. A statistical classification framework was developed to diagnose cytomegalovirus status using the catalog of TCR beta chain sequences. In a later analysis, V and J genes were assigned by comparing TCR nucleotide sequences against IMGT/GENE-DB human TR gene sequences. Using the TCRdist pipeline, a later analysis assigned CDR3 sequences along with most-parsimonious VDJ recombination scenarios. In a later analysis, each TCR beta chain was defined by its CDR3 amino acid sequence together with its V-gene family, and reads lacking a unique V-gene family were excluded. To address suspected cross-contamination and a sequencing artifact, a later analysis removed some 620 highly shared, low-generation-probability nucleotide sequences. In a later analysis, a clonal expansion index for each public chain was calculated from normalized within-repertoire ranks of inferred template counts. In a later analysis, generation probabilities were computed with a VDJ recombination model fitted to out-of-frame rearrangements, and the resulting probabilities were checked against IGoR. Hypergeometric tests were used in a later analysis to score TCR-TCR, TCR-HLA and TCR-CMV co-occurrence, with a repertoire-size bias correction applied to the TCR pairs. To estimate false discovery rates, a later analysis permuted the HLA or CMV assignments 20 times. In a later analysis, co-occurring TCRs were grouped using DBSCAN, and TCRdist sequence similarity was added for clustering within HLA-allele-positive subsets. For co-occurrence clustering, repertoires with fewer than 30,000 or more than 120,000 public chains were excluded, along with roughly 5 repertoires with anomalous nucleotide sharing. TCRdb re-hosts the immuneACCESS table, in-frame sequences only. Its copies lack some clones; in the studies checked, an unresolved V gene accounts for under half of them, and the cause for the rest is not known. V, J and clone size derive from that table, while D and trimming were established from the DNA sequence. The sample table records more than 110,000 clones; roughly three quarters of these occur just once. 4% to 6% of the sample is in the top ten clones.

The cohort comprised 666 healthy bone marrow donors. All cohort members were sampled while nominally healthy, although unrecorded immune exposures were likely present. The donor tested CMV seronegative and was one of the 352 seronegative cohort members. A peripheral blood sample was collected from each donor, and TCR beta sequencing was performed on peripheral blood mononuclear cells. The Qiagen DNeasy Blood Extraction Kit was used to extract genomic DNA from the blood cell samples. The sequenced sample consisted of PBMCs. The sequence derives from a woman in her fifties or sixties in good health and CMV-seronegative. Here the chain combines TRBV5-1 and TRBJ2-2, and 11 junctional nucleotides match TRBD1. The CDR3 has the sequence CASTSGTGGTGELFF. The base sequence is TGCGCCAGTACCTCGGGGACAGGGGGCACCGGGGAGCTGTTTTTT. With all but the CDR3 taken from the reference TRBV5-1 and TRBJ2-2 genes, the full variable domain is: KAGVTQTPRYLIKTRGQQVTLSCSPISGHRSVSWYQQTPGQGLQFLFEYFSETQRNKGNFPGRFSGRQFSNSRSEMNVSTLELGDSALYLCASTSGTGGTGELFFGEGSRLTVL.